This is a list of T cell receptor beta chains from one sample in a study of Ad26.COV2.S vaccination and SARS-CoV-2 variants. This table comes from immunoSEQ multiplex PCR, and its TCRdb copy is limited to in-frame clones, with some not included. This table has 200,000 to 250,000 clones, around nine tenths appearing once. The starting material was peripheral blood, obtained in a trial of Ad26.COV2.S vaccine versus placebo. These receptors were taken from a person between 18 and 65 years old who received the Ad26.COV2.S COVID-19 vaccine or a placebo. The CDR3 runs from the conserved cysteine through the conserved F or W. Fields, in order: D gene, clone size, V gene, J gene, CDR3 DNA, CDR3 protein. D genes are given only for firm matches. A row's size may be missing; if present it is once, few, many or a size class.

d_call: NA
clone_size: once
v_call: TRBV7-6
j_call: TRBJ1-6
cdr3_nt: TGTGCCAGCTCTGGGGGGGGGCTTGGAAATTCACCCCTCCACTTT
cdr3_aa: CASSGGGLGNSPLHF

d_call: NA
clone_size: NA
v_call: TRBV11-2
j_call: TRBJ2-1
cdr3_nt: TGTGCCAGCAGCTTGGACTTACGGGGGTCCCACTACAATGAGCAGTTCTTC
cdr3_aa: CASSLDLRGSHYNEQFF

d_call: TRBD2
clone_size: NA
v_call: TRBV7-9
j_call: TRBJ2-3
cdr3_nt: TGTGCCAGCAGCTCCAGCTGGCGGGAGTTCGTAGATACGCAGTATTTT
cdr3_aa: CASSSSWREFVDTQYF

d_call: TRBD1
clone_size: NA
v_call: TRBV19
j_call: TRBJ2-5
cdr3_nt: TGTGCCAGTATTGACAGGGGGCATGAGACCCAGTACTTC
cdr3_aa: CASIDRGHETQYF

d_call: TRBD2
clone_size: NA
v_call: TRBV5-4
j_call: TRBJ2-7
cdr3_nt: TGTGCCAGCACCCCGGACCCAAGCGGGACTTCCTACGAGCAGTACTTC
cdr3_aa: CASTPDPSGTSYEQYF

d_call: NA
clone_size: NA
v_call: TRBV27
j_call: TRBJ2-7
cdr3_nt: TGTGCCAGCCAGGGGAGGGGGCCCAACGAGCAGTACTTC
cdr3_aa: CASQGRGPNEQYF

d_call: NA
clone_size: NA
v_call: TRBV6-1
j_call: TRBJ1-2
cdr3_nt: TGTGCCAGCAGTGACCTTGAAGGGTATGGCTACACCTTC
cdr3_aa: CASSDLEGYGYTF

d_call: NA
clone_size: few
v_call: TRBV5-4
j_call: TRBJ2-3
cdr3_nt: TGTGCCAGCAGCTTGGCGGGCACAGATACGCAGTATTTT
cdr3_aa: CASSLAGTDTQYF

d_call: NA
clone_size: NA
v_call: TRBV20-1
j_call: TRBJ1-5
cdr3_nt: TGCAGTGCTAGTCCCCCCCCAGCCGGTAGCAATCAGCCCCAGCATTTT
cdr3_aa: CSASPPPAGSNQPQHF

d_call: TRBD1
clone_size: NA
v_call: TRBV7-2
j_call: TRBJ1-2
cdr3_nt: TGTGCCAGCAGCCGCCGGACAGGTATTAACTATGGCTACACCTTC
cdr3_aa: CASSRRTGINYGYTF

d_call: NA
clone_size: NA
v_call: TRBV28
j_call: TRBJ2-7
cdr3_nt: TGTGCCAGCAGTTTCTCCGAATCAACCTACGAGCAGTACTTC
cdr3_aa: CASSFSESTYEQYF

d_call: NA
clone_size: NA
v_call: TRBV21-1
j_call: TRBJ2-7
cdr3_nt: TGTGCCAGCAGCAGAGTACCGACTTTTCGGCAGTACTTC
cdr3_aa: CASSRVPTFRQYF

d_call: NA
clone_size: NA
v_call: TRBV9
j_call: TRBJ2-7
cdr3_nt: TGTGCCAGCAGCGTAGCGTCCGCGGCTAGCGAGCAGTACTTC
cdr3_aa: CASSVASAASEQYF

d_call: NA
clone_size: NA
v_call: TRBV11-2
j_call: TRBJ2-3
cdr3_nt: TGTGCCAGCAGCTTAGGGGAAGCAGATACGCAGTATTTT
cdr3_aa: CASSLGEADTQYF

d_call: TRBD1
clone_size: NA
v_call: TRBV11-2
j_call: TRBJ2-7
cdr3_nt: TGTGCCAGCAGCTCGGACAGGGAATACGAGCAGTACTTC
cdr3_aa: CASSSDREYEQYF